The 21 T cell receptor beta chains below all came from one sample that was sequenced in a study of blood T cells in healthy people across ages. A second about 7 to 12 cycle PCR used barcoded and J-beta primers. A single record per CDR3 protein comes from TCRdb applying MiXCR to the 5' RACE reads. Among some 1.5 million distinct CDR3 sequences listed, under 30% were seen once. Sequencing was done on a sample of blood. These TCRs come from a young woman in good health.

This chain links TRBV2 with TRBJ1-6; D is possibly TRBD1 (5 bases). V was cut by 4 bases and J by 10 bases, with 11 bases left in between. Germline V CDR1 and CDR2: SNHLY, FYNNEI. This CDR3 has 13 residues. CDR3 in DNA: TGTGCCAGCAGTGTCAGGGTAGAGTCACCCCTCCACTTT. Residues: CASSVRVESPLHF.

This chain joins TRBV5-1 and TRBJ2-5; TRBD1 matches at 8 bases. J gave up 3 bases and V 4 bases, and 8 bases lay outside the gene matches. The germline V gene has CDR1 SGHRS and CDR2 YFSETQ. The CDR3 consists of 15 residues. The CDR3 is CASSPRTGNEETQYF. The CDR3 DNA reads as TGCGCCAGCAGCCCACGGACAGGGAACGAAGAGACCCAGTACTTC.

The chain employs TRBV11-2 and TRBJ2-2; no firm D call. This CDR3 has 12 amino acids. The germline V and J ends were trimmed by 1 base and 13 bases, with 10 bases remaining between them. Germline CDR1 reads SGHAT; CDR2 reads FQNNGV. Here the CDR3 DNA reads TGTGCCAGCAGCTTAGTAGGTCTATGGCTGTTTTTT. Translating gives CASSLVGLWLFF.

The V gene is TRBV20-1, the J gene TRBJ1-3, with D possibly TRBD1 on 5 matching bases. Germline loops: CDR1 DFQATT, CDR2 SNEGSKA (reference sequence). The CDR3 runs 14 residues. V shed 6 bases and J shed 4 bases, with 16 bases lying between them. CDR3 region: CSARTGGLGNTIYF. CDR3 sequence (DNA): TGCAGTGCCCGCACAGGCGGCTTAGGAAACACCATATATTTT.

Points on this clonotype: A much larger clone differs from this one at a single base, so this may be a read error. The rearrangement uses TRBV29-1 and TRBJ2-2; unclear D gene. The germline V and J ends were trimmed by 3 bases and 10 bases, with 6 bases remaining between them. Germline V lookup: CDR1 SQVTM, CDR2 ANQGSEA. CDR3 length: 10 amino acids. CDR3 residues: CSVDSVELFF. CDR3 coding DNA: TGCAGCGTTGACTCTGTGGAGCTGTTTTTT.

Only a few counts were recorded for this clonotype. J is TRBJ2-1 and V is TRBV6-7, with TRBD2 matching over 7 bases. Being an ORF, TRBV6-7 has a function that is uncertain. The CDR3 length is 19 residues. J was trimmed by 3 bases and V by 5 bases; bases with no gene match: 19. The CDR3 nucleotides read TGTGCCAGCAGTCCACGGGACTACCTCGCCGGCCGGAGCTACAATGAGCAGTTCTTC. Translated: CASSPRDYLAGRSYNEQFF.

The chain is built from TRBV28 and TRBJ1-4; D gene unclear. CDR1 is MDHEN, CDR2 SYDVKM, per germline. CDR3 size: 11 residues. V lost 7 bases, J lost 5 bases, and 5 bases lay in between. CDR3 region: CASTLNEKLFF. DNA for the CDR3: TGTGCCAGCACCCTAAATGAAAAACTGTTTTTT.

Note on this clonotype: Since a much larger clone is just one base distant, this may be a read error. The V gene is TRBV6-6, the J gene TRBJ2-4; 8 positions match TRBD2. V lost 5 bases and J lost 9; bases outside the gene matches: 12. The CDR3 is 15 residues long. CDR1 and CDR2 (germline): MNHNY, SVGAGI (reference sequence). This CDR3 is CASSDLSGGGGIQYF. CDR3 DNA sequence: TGTGCCAGCAGTGATCTGAGCGGGGGAGGGGGCATTCAGTACTTC.

V usage is TRBV7-2 and J usage is TRBJ2-7; 8 nucleotides agree with TRBD2. CDR1 is SGHTA, CDR2 FQGNSA, per germline. V was clipped by 3 bases and J by 1 base; unmatched bases: 14. The CDR3 loop spans 18 amino acids. The CDR3 sequence is CASSFLKGGGPRSYEQYF. CDR3 bases: TGTGCCAGCAGCTTCCTAAAAGGCGGGGGGCCCCGGTCCTACGAGCAGTACTTC.

The chain recombines TRBV5-1 with TRBJ1-3, with a weak D call TRBD1 (6 bases). This CDR3 region has 15 residues. CDR1 is SGHRS and CDR2 is YFSETQ in the germline V gene. The germline V and J ends were trimmed by 3 bases and 8 bases, with 18 bases remaining between them. The chain's CDR3 is CASSWGRLDGDTIYF. The CDR3 DNA sequence: TGCGCCAGCAGCTGGGGGCGTCTAGATGGGGACACCATATATTTT. The full variable domain, completed using reference TRBV5-1 and TRBJ1-3, is KAGVTQTPRYLIKTRGQQVTLSCSPISGHRSVSWYQQTPGQGLQFLFEYFSETQRNKGNFPGRFSGRQFSNSRSEMNVSTLELGDSALYLCASSWGRLDGDTIYFGEGSWLTVV.

Only a few counts were recorded for this clonotype. A read error may be the cause here, since a much bigger clone is one base away. CDR3 bases: TGTGCCAGCAGCTTAGGGTGGGGGGGGGGTCTAGATGAGCAGTTCTTC. This sequence encodes CASSLGWGGGLDEQFF. The rearrangement uses TRBV7-2 and TRBJ2-1, with 7 bases lining up with TRBD2. This CDR3 contains 16 residues. V was pared by 1 base and J by 8 bases, with 11 bases of the junction left unmatched. The germline gives CDR1 SGHTA, CDR2 FQGNSA.

The rearrangement joins TRBV20-1 to TRBJ2-7, with 8 bases lining up with TRBD2. Germline assignment: CDR1 DFQATT and CDR2 SNEGSKA (reference sequence). Trimming cost V 3 bases and J 3 bases; bases outside gene matches: 4. The CDR3 is 13 residues long. The CDR3: CSARFSGSYEQYF. For the CDR3, the DNA is TGCAGTGCTAGGTTCAGCGGGAGCTACGAGCAGTACTTC.

The rearrangement links TRBV2 to TRBJ2-5; a weak D match, TRBD2 (6 bases). Germline V lookup: CDR1 SNHLY, CDR2 FYNNEI. This CDR3 has 15 residues. V was shortened by 7 bases and J by 1 base, with 16 bases between the two germline ends. CDR3 sequence (DNA): TGTGCCAGCACTCCGGGTGGAGGGGCCCAAGAGACCCAGTACTTC. Residues: CASTPGGGAQETQYF.

Of note for this clonotype: The conserved phenylalanine or tryptophan is not found at the CDR3 terminus, so this likely reflects a read error. V is TRBV5-1 and J is TRBJ1-5; 8 bases align to TRBD1. V shed 4 bases and J 2 bases; nucleotides not matched to a gene: 5. This CDR3 has 15 amino acids. Looked up from germline, CDR1 is SGHRS and CDR2 is YFSETQ. Here the CDR3 reads CASSRTGMGNQPQHC. The CDR3 DNA is TGCGCCAGCAGCCGGACAGGGATGGGCAATCAGCCCCAGCATTGT.

J is TRBJ1-2 and V is TRBV27; tentative D call: TRBD1 (5 bases). CDR1 and CDR2 from the germline V gene are MNHEY and SMNVEV (reference sequence). Trimming stripped 4 bases from V and 0 bases from J, with 15 bases between. The CDR3 covers 16 residues. The CDR3 here is CASSSTALGANYGYTF. The CDR3 region has the DNA TGTGCCAGCAGTTCCACAGCCCTAGGGGCTAACTATGGCTACACCTTC.

The rearrangement uses TRBV27 and TRBJ2-7; 7 bases align to TRBD2. Germline V gives CDR1 MNHEY, CDR2 SMNVEV (reference sequence). The CDR3 runs 15 residues. The V and J ends lost 5 bases and 2 bases, in that order; junction bases with no gene match: 9. The CDR3 region is CASSRGGVMTYEQYF. The DNA for the CDR3 is TGTGCCAGCAGTCGGGGAGGGGTCATGACCTACGAGCAGTACTTC.

Only a few counts were recorded for this clonotype. This chain uses TRBV6-5 with TRBJ2-1, with 10 bases fitting TRBD2. After removal of 6 bases from V and 5 bases from J, the junction contained 10 bases not matched to a gene. The CDR3 contains 16 residues. In germline, CDR1 is MNHEY, CDR2 SVGAGI. CDR3 region: CASSTPGLAANNEQFF. The DNA of the CDR3 is TGTGCCAGCAGCACCCCAGGACTAGCGGCAAACAATGAGCAGTTCTTC.

The V gene is TRBV29-1, the J gene TRBJ1-2; D possibly corresponds to TRBD1 (5 bases). Trimming took off 3 bases at V and 1 base at J, with 18 bases between the two ends. This CDR3 has 16 residues. Per germline, CDR1 SQVTM and CDR2 ANQGSEA. The CDR3, as DNA: TGCAGCGTTGACACCTCGACAGACGGGGATAACTATGGCTACACCTTC. It translates to CSVDTSTDGDNYGYTF.

The V gene is TRBV9, the J gene TRBJ2-1, with 11 bases lining up with TRBD2. CDR3 length: 18 residues. V lost 0 bases and J lost 4; bases outside the gene matches: 9. Germline V CDR1 and CDR2: SGDLS, YYNGEE. The CDR3 DNA reads TGTGCCAGCAGCGTAGGCGCTAGCGGGGGGCCGTTTTACAATGAGCAGTTCTTC. It translates to CASSVGASGGPFYNEQFF.

This clonotype was found a few times. V usage is TRBV27 and J usage is TRBJ2-2, with unresolved D. CDR1 and CDR2 from the germline V gene are MNHEY and SMNVEV (reference sequence). The CDR3 consists of 15 residues. Trimming stripped 2 bases from V and 5 bases from J, with 12 bases between. CDR3 loop: CASSLLPGQTGELFF. For the CDR3, the DNA is TGTGCCAGCAGTTTACTCCCAGGCCAGACCGGGGAGCTGTTTTTT.

The J gene is TRBJ1-1, the V gene TRBV30; no clear D gene. This CDR3 has 13 residues. Trimming took 3 bases from V and 1 from J, leaving 9 bases between them. Germline loops: CDR1 GTSNPN, CDR2 SVGIG (reference sequence). The CDR3 sequence is CAWRRAGNTEAFF. The CDR3 DNA reads as TGTGCCTGGAGGCGCGCGGGGAACACTGAAGCTTTCTTT.